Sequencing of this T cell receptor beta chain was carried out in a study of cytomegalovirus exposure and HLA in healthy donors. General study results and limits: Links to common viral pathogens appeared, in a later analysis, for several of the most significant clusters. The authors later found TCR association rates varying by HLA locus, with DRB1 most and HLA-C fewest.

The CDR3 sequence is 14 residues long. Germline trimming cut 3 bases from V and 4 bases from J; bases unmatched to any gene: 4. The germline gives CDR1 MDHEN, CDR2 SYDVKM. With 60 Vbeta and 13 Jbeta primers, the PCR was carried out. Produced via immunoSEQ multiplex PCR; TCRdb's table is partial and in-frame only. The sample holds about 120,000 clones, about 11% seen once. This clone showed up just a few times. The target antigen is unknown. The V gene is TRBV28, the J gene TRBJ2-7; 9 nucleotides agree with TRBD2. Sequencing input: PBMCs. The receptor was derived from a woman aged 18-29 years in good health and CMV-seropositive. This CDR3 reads CASSLMTSGYEQYF. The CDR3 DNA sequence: TGTGCCAGCAGTTTGATGACTAGCGGATACGAGCAGTACTTC. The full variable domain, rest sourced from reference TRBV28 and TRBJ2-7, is DVKVTQSSRYLVKRTGEKVFLECVQDMDHENMFWYRQDPGLGLRLIYFSYDVKMKEKGDIPEGYSVSREKKERFSLILESASTNQTSMYLCASSLMTSGYEQYFGPGTRLTVT.